This T cell receptor beta chain was recovered during a study of human versus mouse CDR3 diversity and MHC coevolution. In the study overall: The immunoSEQ assay reportedly detects one in 200,000 T cells. Whole-study results and caveats: Mice had fewer CDR3 deletions and insertions than humans on average.

The CDR3 has 13 amino acids. Germline V gene data show CDR1 as SGHDN and CDR2 as FVKESK. Trimming left V 4 bases short and J 9 bases short, with 16 bases between. The protocol was immunoSEQ multiplex PCR, while the TCRdb copy is restricted to in-frame clones and leaves out a portion. The table has about 77,000 clones, about 90% seen once; the top ten hold less than 0.19%. Remarks on this clone: Its matching antigen is unknown.

The chain joins TRBV14 to TRBJ2-7; D is possibly TRBD2 (7 bases). Sequenced: naive CD4+ T cells from blood. Subset denoted: CD45RO-negative CD62L-positive naive CD4 T cells. The TCR sequence derives from a person aged 30 to 69 in good health. CDR3: CASSPQPGGVQYF. The CDR3 bases are TGTGCCAGCAGCCCCCAACCGGGGGGCGTGCAGTACTTC.